These T cell receptor beta chains were read from a single sample in a study of OX40 agonist ivuxolimab in advanced cancers. Clones were sequenced by immunoSEQ multiplex PCR, and TCRdb holds only the in-frame ones, with some missing. The sample lists around 46,000 clones; more than 80% were seen once. Sequences were derived from CD4+ or CD8+ T cells sorted from blood, sampled in a trial of the OX40 agonist ivuxolimab. The receptors come from an adult with an advanced solid tumor such as melanoma, head and neck, liver or kidney cancer. CDR3s include the opening cysteine and the closing phenylalanine or tryptophan. D genes are given only for firm matches. Size tells how often a clone was seen (once, few, many) or the class of an expanded clone, and some rows leave it out.

V	D	size	J	CDR3	DNA
TRBV19	-	-	TRBJ2-6	CASDGDPGALGTGANVLTF	TGTGCCAGTGATGGGGATCCTGGCGCCCTGGGCACTGGGGCCAACGTCCTGACTTTC
TRBV5-6	-	-	TRBJ1-1	CASSDWTTGNTEAFF	TGTGCCAGCAGCGATTGGACAACAGGGAACACTGAAGCTTTCTTT
TRBV29-1	TRBD1	-	TRBJ1-3	CSSLGGLSGNTIYF	TGCAGCTCATTAGGGGGCCTATCTGGAAACACCATATATTTT
TRBV4-1	-	-	TRBJ1-5	CASSQVDSNQPQHF	TGCGCCAGCAGCCAAGTGGATAGCAATCAGCCCCAGCATTTT
TRBV6-1	-	-	TRBJ1-5	CASSEAPITQPQHF	TGTGCCAGCAGTGAAGCGCCCATTACGCAGCCCCAGCATTTT
TRBV10-3	TRBD2	-	TRBJ2-2	CAISGELAGGPRNTGELFF	TGTGCCATCAGCGGTGAACTAGCGGGAGGGCCAAGGAACACCGGGGAGCTGTTTTTT
TRBV27	TRBD1	-	TRBJ2-7	CASSPGQASYEQYF	TGTGCCAGCAGTCCAGGACAGGCCTCCTACGAGCAGTACTTC
TRBV5-1	-	-	TRBJ2-7	CASSQYRDAYEQYF	TGCGCCAGCAGCCAGTACAGGGACGCCTACGAGCAGTACTTC
TRBV11-3	TRBD1	-	TRBJ2-7	CASSLRDSAYEQYF	TGTGCCAGCAGCCTGAGGGACAGTGCCTACGAGCAGTACTTC
TRBV7-6	-	-	TRBJ2-3	CASSFGGGGTDTQYF	TGTGCCAGCAGCTTTGGGGGAGGGGGTACAGATACGCAGTATTTT
TRBV5-4	-	-	TRBJ1-1	CASSFWGTEAFF	TGTGCCAGCAGCTTCTGGGGGACCGAAGCTTTCTTT
TRBV30	-	-	TRBJ2-1	CAGDNEQFF	TGTGCGGGGGACAATGAGCAGTTCTTC
TRBV5-1	-	-	TRBJ1-1	CASSLGSGFSTEAFF	TGCGCCAGCAGCTTGGGTTCGGGGTTCAGCACTGAAGCTTTCTTT
TRBV13	-	-	TRBJ2-7	CASSLELNDEQYF	TGTGCCAGCAGCTTAGAACTAAACGACGAGCAGTACTTC
TRBV7-7	-	-	TRBJ2-5	CASSFNRDLQETQYF	TGTGCTAGCAGCTTTAACCGGGACTTACAAGAGACCCAGTACTTC
TRBV27	-	-	TRBJ2-5	CASSFVGGGIETQYF	TGTGCCAGCAGTTTTGTCGGGGGAGGCATCGAGACCCAGTACTTC
TRBV27	-	-	TRBJ2-7	CASSLPGREQYF	TGTGCCAGCAGTTTACCAGGTCGCGAGCAGTACTTC
TRBV5-8	-	once	TRBJ1-4	CASSLPGGDLTEANEKLFF	TGTGCCAGCAGCTTGCCGGGGGGTGACCTGACAGAGGCTAATGAAAAACTGTTTTTT
TRBV30	-	-	TRBJ2-7	CAWRPGSRYEQYF	TGTGCCTGGAGACCAGGGTCGCGATACGAGCAGTACTTC
TRBV5-5	-	few	TRBJ1-6	CASSLAFAENSPLHF	TGTGCCAGCAGCTTGGCCTTTGCAGAGAATTCACCCCTCCACTTT
TRBV21-1	-	once	TRBJ2-1	CASSKVESSYNEQFF	TGTGCCAGCAGCAAAGTAGAGAGCTCCTACAATGAGCAGTTCTTC
TRBV6-5	-	-	TRBJ2-5	CASSHYIDQETQYF	TGTGCCAGCAGTCACTACATAGATCAAGAGACCCAGTACTTC
TRBV5-4	TRBD1	-	TRBJ1-4	CASSFRGRANEKLFF	TGTGCCAGCAGCTTCAGGGGGCGGGCTAATGAAAAACTGTTTTTT
TRBV5-1	TRBD2	-	TRBJ2-3	CASSLFLAGGPGGTDTQYF	TGCGCCAGCAGCTTGTTCCTAGCGGGAGGGCCCGGGGGCACAGATACGCAGTATTTT
TRBV9	-	-	TRBJ1-2	CASSVEQVGSYTF	TGTGCCAGCAGCGTAGAACAGGTGGGGAGCTACACCTTC
TRBV4-1	-	-	TRBJ1-2	CASSQTQETNYGYTF	TGCGCCAGCAGCCAAACCCAGGAGACTAACTATGGCTACACCTTC
TRBV6-5	-	-	TRBJ1-1	CASGPQGMSTEAFF	TGTGCCAGCGGTCCGCAGGGTATGTCCACTGAAGCTTTCTTT
TRBV28	TRBD1	once	TRBJ1-2	CASVSSGTGVHYGYTF	TGTGCCAGCGTCTCGTCTGGGACAGGGGTACACTATGGCTACACCTTC
TRBV7-2	-	once	TRBJ1-6	CASSLEGPAGSPLHF	TGTGCCAGCAGCTTAGAGGGCCCCGCCGGGTCACCCCTCCACTTT
TRBV7-6	-	-	TRBJ2-3	CASSFLGGSSTDTQYF	TGTGCCAGCAGCTTTCTAGGCGGTTCTAGCACAGATACGCAGTATTTT
TRBV7-8	-	-	TRBJ1-1	CASSLRAEAFF	TGTGCCAGCAGCTTAAGGGCGGAAGCTTTCTTT
TRBV9	TRBD1	-	TRBJ1-3	CASSVASTGAGNTIYF	TGTGCCAGCAGCGTAGCGTCCACAGGGGCTGGAAACACCATATATTTT
TRBV11-2	-	-	TRBJ2-1	CASSLVTGREQFF	TGTGCCAGCAGCTTAGTGACGGGGCGAGAGCAGTTCTTC
TRBV6-5	-	-	TRBJ2-7	CASSYSGRDYEQYF	TGTGCCAGCAGTTACTCCGGCAGGGACTACGAGCAGTACTTC
TRBV23-1	-	few	TRBJ1-1	CASSPDTMNTEAFF	TGCGCCAGCAGCCCGGACACAATGAACACTGAAGCTTTCTTT
TRBV27	TRBD1	-	TRBJ2-7	CASSLAWDRYYEQYF	TGTGCCAGCAGTTTAGCTTGGGACAGATACTACGAGCAGTACTTC
TRBV10-1	TRBD1	few	TRBJ1-5	CASSQDRPDNQPQHF	TGCGCCAGCAGTCAGGACAGGCCAGACAATCAGCCCCAGCATTTT
TRBV6-5	-	-	TRBJ1-5	CASSRFYSNQPQHF	TGTGCCAGCAGTCGGTTCTATAGCAATCAGCCCCAGCATTTT
TRBV6-5	-	-	TRBJ1-1	CAVVTEGDTEAFF	TGTGCCGTTGTTACCGAAGGGGACACTGAAGCTTTCTTT
TRBV5-6	TRBD1	-	TRBJ1-4	CASSLQGSREKLFF	TGTGCCAGCAGCTTACAGGGGTCGCGGGAAAAACTGTTTTTT
TRBV7-6	-	-	TRBJ2-7	CASSIGPGAGYEQYF	TGTGCCAGCAGCATAGGGCCTGGGGCGGGTTACGAGCAGTACTTC
TRBV6-5	-	once	TRBJ2-1	CASRGPSSYNEQFF	TGTGCCAGCAGGGGGCCCTCCTCCTACAATGAGCAGTTCTTC
TRBV5-5	-	-	TRBJ1-2	CASTELIAQTPYGYTF	TGTGCCAGCACCGAATTAATTGCCCAAACCCCCTATGGCTACACCTTC
TRBV9	-	-	TRBJ1-4	CASSPHRRQATANEKLFF	TGTGCCAGCAGCCCCCATCGCCGACAGGCAACAGCTAATGAAAAACTGTTTTTT
TRBV9	-	-	TRBJ2-5	CASSASDWLQETQYF	TGTGCCAGCAGCGCCTCGGACTGGCTACAAGAGACCCAGTACTTC
TRBV7-8	TRBD1	few	TRBJ1-4	CASSPLGTGFEKLFF	TGTGCCAGCAGCCCGCTCGGGACAGGGTTTGAAAAACTGTTTTTT
TRBV5-1	-	-	TRBJ2-1	CASSFDPSGSYNEQFF	TGCGCCAGCAGCTTCGATCCGAGCGGCTCCTACAATGAGCAGTTCTTC
TRBV25-1	-	few	TRBJ2-7	CASSSTRSYEQYF	TGTGCCAGCAGCTCGACTAGATCCTACGAGCAGTACTTC
TRBV19	-	-	TRBJ2-1	CASSMLGLYNEQFF	TGTGCCAGTAGTATGTTGGGACTTTACAATGAGCAGTTCTTC
TRBV6-6	TRBD1	-	TRBJ1-4	CASSYAQGSGEKLFF	TGTGCCAGCAGTTACGCACAGGGGTCTGGGGAAAAACTGTTTTTT
TRBV19	-	once	TRBJ1-2	CASSLGHLYNYGYTF	TGTGCCAGTAGCCTGGGACATCTATATAACTATGGCTACACCTTC
TRBV10-3	-	-	TRBJ2-1	CAISGVLRFTSYNEQFF	TGTGCCATCAGTGGGGTACTTCGATTCACCTCCTACAATGAGCAGTTCTTC
TRBV13	TRBD1	-	TRBJ2-3	CASSLGGTGYTDTQYF	TGTGCCAGCAGCTTAGGTGGGACAGGATACACAGATACGCAGTATTTT
TRBV27	-	-	TRBJ2-1	CASVATSSYNEQFF	TGTGCCAGCGTGGCGACTAGCTCCTACAATGAGCAGTTCTTC
TRBV9	TRBD1	-	TRBJ1-4	CASSPGTESNEKLFF	TGTGCCAGCAGCCCCGGGACAGAATCGAATGAAAAACTGTTTTTT
TRBV18	-	-	TRBJ2-1	CASSPPSRSSYNEQFF	TGTGCCAGCTCACCACCGTCCAGGAGCTCCTACAATGAGCAGTTCTTC
TRBV14	TRBD1	-	TRBJ1-2	CASSQVGTGGTSGYTF	TGTGCCAGCAGCCAAGTCGGGACAGGGGGAACAAGTGGCTACACCTTC
TRBV19	TRBD1	-	TRBJ1-2	CASSILGQVGF	TGTGCCAGTAGTATACTGGGACAGGTGGGCTTC